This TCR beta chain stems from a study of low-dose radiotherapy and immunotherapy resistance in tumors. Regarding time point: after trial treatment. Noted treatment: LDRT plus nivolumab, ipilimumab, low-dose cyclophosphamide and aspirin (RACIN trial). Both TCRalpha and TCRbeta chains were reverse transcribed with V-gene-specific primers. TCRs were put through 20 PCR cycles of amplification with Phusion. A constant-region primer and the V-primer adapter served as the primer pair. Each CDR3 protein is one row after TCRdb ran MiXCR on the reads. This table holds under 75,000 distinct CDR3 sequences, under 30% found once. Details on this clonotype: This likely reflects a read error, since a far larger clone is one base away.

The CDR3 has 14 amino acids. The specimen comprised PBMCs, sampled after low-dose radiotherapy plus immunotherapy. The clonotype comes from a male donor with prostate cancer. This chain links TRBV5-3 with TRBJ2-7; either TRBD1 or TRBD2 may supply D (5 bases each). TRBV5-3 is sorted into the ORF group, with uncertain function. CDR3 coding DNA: TGTGCCAGGAGCTCACTAGACAGCCGATACGAGCAGTACTTC. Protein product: CARSSLDSRYEQYF.